A single sample gave rise to the 2 T cell receptor beta chains below, sequenced in a study of T cell repertoires in cytomegalovirus infection. In TCRdb, the reads were re-called with MiXCR into one record per CDR3 protein. Of more than 150,000 distinct CDR3 sequences listed, around 24% were seen once; the top ten hold about 10%. The source material was PBMCs. Source of these receptors: a human donor in good health (CMV status not recorded). Some clones in this sample may be carry-over from other donors' samples.

V usage is TRBV12-3 or TRBV12-4 and J usage is TRBJ2-2; no reliable D call. CDR3 length: 15 residues. Trimming removed 5 bases at V and 5 bases at J, with 15 bases between. The CDR3 sequence is CASSGGDVWTGELFF. CDR3 nucleotide sequence: TGTGCCAGCAGTGGCGGAGATGTTTGGACCGGGGAGCTGTTTTTT.

This clonotype has ten or more counts. This chain links TRBV7-8 with TRBJ2-1, with D possibly TRBD1 on 6 matching bases. The CDR3 is made up of 15 amino acids. Trimming left V 5 bases short and J 7 bases short, with 18 bases between. Germline-derived CDR1 and CDR2 are SGHVS and FQNEAQ. This CDR3 reads CASSRTDGTRNEQFF. CDR3 DNA sequence: TGTGCCAGCAGCCGAACCGACGGGACAAGAAATGAGCAGTTCTTC.